Here is one TCR beta chain with its context. How the authors handled the data: Amplification from reference gene primers served as the basis for estimated nucleated cell counts. Measured with immunoSEQ multiplex PCR; TCRdb has only the in-frame clones, and not every one. Clone size and the V and J calls come from that table; the DNA yielded D and trimming. The sample has 90,000 to 100,000 clones, less than 95% seen once. The data were taken from a study of blood T cell repertoires in COVID-19. Study-level background: The United States, Italy and Spain were the sources of the acute and convalescent COVID-19 samples.

V lost 6 bases, J lost 0 bases, and 11 bases stayed unmatched. This CDR3 is 18 amino acids long. Germline lookup yields CDR1 SQVTM and CDR2 ANQGSEA. The clonotype comes from a middle-aged man with acute or convalescent COVID-19. Sequencing was performed on peripheral blood. This sequence joins TRBV29-1 and TRBJ2-1; 13 positions match TRBD2. The CDR3 here is CSVTPGLAGPSSYNEQFF. The CDR3, as DNA: TGCAGCGTGACACCGGGACTAGCGGGACCCTCCTCCTACAATGAGCAGTTCTTC.